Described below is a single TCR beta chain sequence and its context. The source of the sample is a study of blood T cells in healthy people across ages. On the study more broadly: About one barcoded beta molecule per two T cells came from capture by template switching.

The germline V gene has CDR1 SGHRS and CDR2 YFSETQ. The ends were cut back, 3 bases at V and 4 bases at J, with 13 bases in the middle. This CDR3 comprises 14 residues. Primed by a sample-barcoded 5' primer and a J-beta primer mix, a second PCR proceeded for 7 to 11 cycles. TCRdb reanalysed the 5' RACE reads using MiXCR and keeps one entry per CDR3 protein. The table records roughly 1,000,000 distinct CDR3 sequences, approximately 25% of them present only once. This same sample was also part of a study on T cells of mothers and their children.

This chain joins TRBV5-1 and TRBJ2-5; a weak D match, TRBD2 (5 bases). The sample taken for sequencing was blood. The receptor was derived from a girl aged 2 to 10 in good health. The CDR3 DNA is TGCGCCAGCAGCTCTGAACTAGTTTTAGAGACCCAGTACTTC. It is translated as CASSSELVLETQYF.